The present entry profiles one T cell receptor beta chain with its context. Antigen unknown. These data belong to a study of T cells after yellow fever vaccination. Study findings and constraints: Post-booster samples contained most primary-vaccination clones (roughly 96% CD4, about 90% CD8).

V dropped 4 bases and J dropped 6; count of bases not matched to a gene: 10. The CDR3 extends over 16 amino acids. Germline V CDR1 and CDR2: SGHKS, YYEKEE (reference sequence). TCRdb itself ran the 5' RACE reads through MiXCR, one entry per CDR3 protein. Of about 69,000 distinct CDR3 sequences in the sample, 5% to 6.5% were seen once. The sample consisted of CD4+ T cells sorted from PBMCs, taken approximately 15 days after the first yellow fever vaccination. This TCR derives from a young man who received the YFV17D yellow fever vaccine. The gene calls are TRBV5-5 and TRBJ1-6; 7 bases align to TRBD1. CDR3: CASSQGQPDPNSPLHF. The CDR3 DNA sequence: TGTGCCAGCAGCCAGGGACAGCCGGACCCTAATTCACCCCTCCACTTT.